The rows below give T cell receptor beta chains drawn from one sample of a study of PD-1 blockade in classical Hodgkin lymphoma. The method was immunoSEQ multiplex PCR; TCRdb's version includes in-frame clones alone and lacks a portion of them. The sample yields roughly 70,000 clones, 93% seen once. What was sequenced was peripheral blood mononuclear cells (PBMCs). The receptors were gathered from a human donor with classical Hodgkin lymphoma. Each CDR3 is given with its conserved first and last residue. Each record gives: CDR3 DNA, CDR3 protein, J gene, D gene, V gene, clone size. D genes are given only for firm matches. The size of a clone is reported for some rows only, either as once, few or many, or as a class for expanded clones.

DNA: TGTGCCAGTAGGGACGGGGGGCCACTCATCACCGGGGAGCTGTTTTTT; CDR3: CASRDGGPLITGELFF; J: TRBJ2-2; D: .; V: TRBV19; size: .
DNA: TGTGCCAGCAGCTGGATGGACAGGATCGTCTATGGCTACACCTTC; CDR3: CASSWMDRIVYGYTF; J: TRBJ1-2; D: TRBD1; V: TRBV5-4; size: .
DNA: TGTGCCTTCCCGTACAGGGGTCGCTTGAATGAAAAACTGTTTTTT; CDR3: CAFPYRGRLNEKLFF; J: TRBJ1-4; D: TRBD1; V: TRBV10-3; size: .
DNA: TGTGCCACCTACAGGGGAACTATCTCCTACGAGCAGTACTTC; CDR3: CATYRGTISYEQYF; J: TRBJ2-7; D: TRBD1; V: TRBV6-1; size: .
DNA: TGCGCCAGCAGCTTGGCGTCAGGCACATTAGCTAACTATGGCTACACCTTC; CDR3: CASSLASGTLANYGYTF; J: TRBJ1-2; D: .; V: TRBV5-1; size: .
DNA: TGCGCCAGCACCATTGGACAGCTCTACAATGAGCAGTTCTTC; CDR3: CASTIGQLYNEQFF; J: TRBJ2-1; D: .; V: TRBV5-1; size: .
DNA: TGTGCCAGTAGTATTGGTGGAGTTGTACAGTACTTC; CDR3: CASSIGGVVQYF; J: TRBJ2-7; D: .; V: TRBV19; size: .
DNA: TGTGCCAGTTCGGGGGCCCTTAGCAATCAGCCCCAGCATTTT; CDR3: CASSGALSNQPQHF; J: TRBJ1-5; D: .; V: TRBV19; size: .
DNA: TGTGCCATCACCCCTCCTGGGAGGAAAGCCGGGGAGCTGTTTTTT; CDR3: CAITPPGRKAGELFF; J: TRBJ2-2; D: .; V: TRBV6-5; size: .
DNA: TGTGCCAGCAGCACACAGGGAACCGGGGAGCTGTTTTTT; CDR3: CASSTQGTGELFF; J: TRBJ2-2; D: .; V: TRBV5-6; size: .
DNA: TGTGCCAGCAGTGAAGAGGGGGGGTACAATCAGCCCCAGCATTTT; CDR3: CASSEEGGYNQPQHF; J: TRBJ1-5; D: .; V: TRBV6-1; size: .
DNA: TGCGCCAGCAGCCAAGCTAACTATGGCTACACCTTC; CDR3: CASSQANYGYTF; J: TRBJ1-2; D: .; V: TRBV4-1; size: .
DNA: TGTGCCACTTTGCCCCGACAGGGATCTACGATGGGCTACACCTTC; CDR3: CATLPRQGSTMGYTF; J: TRBJ1-2; D: TRBD1; V: TRBV10-3; size: once
DNA: TGTGCCAGCAGTTACTCGCCGGGAGGAGGAACTGAAGCTTTCTTT; CDR3: CASSYSPGGGTEAFF; J: TRBJ1-1; D: .; V: TRBV6-5; size: .
DNA: TGTGCCAGCTCACCCTTGGACAGGGGGCCCCTCCACTTT; CDR3: CASSPLDRGPLHF; J: TRBJ1-6; D: TRBD1; V: TRBV18; size: .
DNA: TGCGCCAGCAGTGCCAGACTTTTGTTCTCAATGCCCCTCCACTTT; CDR3: CASSARLLFSMPLHF; J: TRBJ1-6; D: .; V: TRBV10-1; size: few
DNA: TGTGCCACCAGCAGAGACCGACAGGGACTAAACACTGAAGCTTTCTTT; CDR3: CATSRDRQGLNTEAFF; J: TRBJ1-1; D: TRBD1; V: TRBV15; size: .
DNA: TGTGCCAGCAGTCTGCGCACACAGGGGGCCACCTACAATGAGCAGTTCTTC; CDR3: CASSLRTQGATYNEQFF; J: TRBJ2-1; D: TRBD1; V: TRBV27; size: .
DNA: TGTGCCAGCAGCTGGGACAGGGGCACAGATACGCAGTATTTT; CDR3: CASSWDRGTDTQYF; J: TRBJ2-3; D: TRBD1; V: TRBV7-9; size: .
DNA: TGTGCCAGCAGCTCCACGGGTCGTGATGGCTACACCTTC; CDR3: CASSSTGRDGYTF; J: TRBJ1-2; D: .; V: TRBV7-3; size: once
DNA: TGCGCCAGCAGCAAAGGCCCAGCGGGGGTTCAAGAGACCCAGTACTTC; CDR3: CASSKGPAGVQETQYF; J: TRBJ2-5; D: TRBD2; V: TRBV5-1; size: .
DNA: TGCAGTGTTGATCAGGGGGGCGATGGCTACACCTTC; CDR3: CSVDQGGDGYTF; J: TRBJ1-2; D: TRBD1; V: TRBV29-1; size: .
DNA: TGTGCCAGTAGTAGACCCAGGGAAAAGCAGTACTTC; CDR3: CASSRPREKQYF; J: TRBJ2-7; D: .; V: TRBV19; size: .
DNA: TGTGCCATCAGTGAGTTACAGGGGACCCCCTACGAGCAGTACTTC; CDR3: CAISELQGTPYEQYF; J: TRBJ2-7; D: TRBD1; V: TRBV10-3; size: .
DNA: TGTGCCAGCCAACGGGTTATTAATGAAAAACTGTTTTTT; CDR3: CASQRVINEKLFF; J: TRBJ1-4; D: .; V: TRBV6-5; size: .
DNA: TGTGCCAGTAGTATAGATGGGGGACGGTATGGCTACACCTTC; CDR3: CASSIDGGRYGYTF; J: TRBJ1-2; D: .; V: TRBV19; size: .
DNA: TGTGGCAGCAGTTACACACCGGACCATCCTTTTCCGAGCTCCTACGAGCAGTACTTC; CDR3: CGSSYTPDHPFPSSYEQYF; J: TRBJ2-7; D: .; V: TRBV28; size: .
DNA: TGTGCCAGCAGCTGGACTAACTATGGCTACACCTTC; CDR3: CASSWTNYGYTF; J: TRBJ1-2; D: .; V: TRBV11-2; size: .
DNA: TGTGCCAGCAGTACTAGCGGAGGCTCCTACGAGCAGTACTTC; CDR3: CASSTSGGSYEQYF; J: TRBJ2-7; D: TRBD2; V: TRBV2; size: .
DNA: TGTGCCAGCAGCCCAGTGGGTGGGGGCGGCGAGACCCAGTACTTC; CDR3: CASSPVGGGGETQYF; J: TRBJ2-5; D: .; V: TRBV7-7; size: .
DNA: TGCGCCAGCAGCTTGCCGGGACAGGGCCAGTTCTTC; CDR3: CASSLPGQGQFF; J: TRBJ2-1; D: TRBD1; V: TRBV5-1; size: .
DNA: TGTGCCAGCCGCGGTACAGCGGGTTCGGAGACCCAGTACTTC; CDR3: CASRGTAGSETQYF; J: TRBJ2-5; D: .; V: TRBV6-5; size: .
DNA: TGTGCCAGCAGCTTTTTTGGCAGGGGCGAGACCCAGTACTTC; CDR3: CASSFFGRGETQYF; J: TRBJ2-5; D: .; V: TRBV7-2; size: .
DNA: TGTGCCTGGAGTATCAACGCCCCCCCGGGTGAGCAGTTCTTC; CDR3: CAWSINAPPGEQFF; J: TRBJ2-1; D: .; V: TRBV30; size: .
DNA: TGTGCCATCAGGGGGACTAGCGGGGGGTCCCAAGAGACCCAGTACTTC; CDR3: CAIRGTSGGSQETQYF; J: TRBJ2-5; D: TRBD2; V: TRBV10-3; size: .
DNA: TGTGCCAGCAGCCTCAACGGGCCTGAAGCTTTCTTT; CDR3: CASSLNGPEAFF; J: TRBJ1-1; D: .; V: TRBV5-4; size: .
DNA: TGTGCCAGCAGCACGGGGGTAGATACGCAGTATTTT; CDR3: CASSTGVDTQYF; J: TRBJ2-3; D: .; V: TRBV11-3; size: .
DNA: TGCGCCAGCAGCCCGAGGACTAGCGGGAGCACTACCGGGGAGCTGTTTTTT; CDR3: CASSPRTSGSTTGELFF; J: TRBJ2-2; D: TRBD2; V: TRBV5-1; size: .
DNA: TGTGCCAGCAGTTTACCGGGGTCCGGACAGCCCCAGCATTTT; CDR3: CASSLPGSGQPQHF; J: TRBJ1-5; D: .; V: TRBV28; size: .
DNA: TGTGCCAGCAGTGCGGTAAAGAGGTCCAGGGAAACAACGAATTCAAACTATGGCTACACCTTC; CDR3: CASSAVKRSRETTNSNYGYTF; J: TRBJ1-2; D: .; V: TRBV9; size: .